The 18 T cell receptor beta chains presented below share a single source sample, sequenced in a study of identical twins. In TCRdb, the 5' RACE reads were re-called with MiXCR into one record per CDR3 protein. The table lists 420,000 or so distinct CDR3 sequences, roughly 20% of them singletons. Sequences were obtained from naive T cells sorted from blood. All receptors derive from a man aged 45 to 65 in good health.

This clonotype was recorded many times. The chain uses TRBV19 and TRBJ1-5; 8 bases are a match to TRBD1. Germline CDR1 is LNHDA and CDR2 is SQIVND (reference sequence). The CDR3 consists of 15 residues. V lost 5 bases, J lost 4 bases, and 7 bases stayed unmatched. Here the CDR3 reads CASSPGQVGNQPQHF. In DNA form, the CDR3 reads TGTGCCAGTAGTCCGGGACAGGTGGGTAATCAGCCCCAGCATTTT.

This clonotype was detected many times. This chain uses TRBV7-2 with TRBJ2-1; no firm D call. The CDR3 extends over 14 amino acids. The germline gives CDR1 SGHTA, CDR2 FQGNSA. Trimming removed 4 bases from V and 5 bases from J, with 12 bases in between. Here the CDR3 DNA reads TGTGCCAGCAGCTCCGGGCCGGGTCACAATGAGCAGTTCTTC. Residues: CASSSGPGHNEQFF.

V gene TRBV7-2 combines with J gene TRBJ2-2; TRBD1 matches 7 bases. The trim removed 6 bases at V and 4 bases at J, leaving 8 bases unmatched. CDR3 length: 15 amino acids. Germline-derived CDR1 and CDR2 are SGHTA and FQGNSA. This chain's CDR3 is CASRSTGVSTGELFF. The CDR3 DNA reads as TGTGCCAGCAGGTCAACAGGGGTGAGCACCGGGGAGCTGTTTTTT. The full variable domain, completed using reference TRBV7-2 and TRBJ2-2, is GAGVSQSPSNKVTEKGKDVELRCDPISGHTALYWYRQSLGQGLEFLIYFQGNSAPDKSGLPSDRFSAERTGGSVSTLTIQRTQQEDSAVYLCASRSTGVSTGELFFGEGSRLTVL.

This chain joins TRBV29-1 and TRBJ1-1; 9 nucleotides match TRBD1. J lost 4 bases, V lost 7 bases, and 13 bases had no gene match. This CDR3 contains 15 residues. Germline V gene sequence: CDR1 SQVTM, CDR2 ANQGSEA. The CDR3 bases are TGCAGCGCCCAGGGGGGGGACAGGGCGACCACTGAAGCTTTCTTT. Protein product: CSAQGGDRATTEAFF.

The sample holds a few counts of this clonotype. The chain joins TRBV3-1 to TRBJ2-3, with unresolved D. The germline gives CDR1 LGHDT, CDR2 YNNKEL (reference sequence). CDR3 length: 14 amino acids. V lost 2 bases to trimming and J lost 4 bases, with 10 bases between them. CDR3 nucleotides: TGTGCCAGCAGCCAATTTTACCCGCCAGATACGCAGTATTTT. This sequence encodes CASSQFYPPDTQYF.

This chain links TRBV12-3 or TRBV12-4 with TRBJ2-7, with D possibly TRBD1 on 5 matching bases. Trimming took off 6 bases at V and 3 bases at J, with 12 bases between the two ends. This CDR3 has 13 residues. The CDR3 sequence is CASSPGGHYEQYF. CDR3 coding DNA: TGTGCCAGCAGCCCGGGTGGACACTACGAGCAGTACTTC.

This chain links TRBV27 with TRBJ1-3; tentative D call: TRBD1 (6 bases). Germline V gives CDR1 MNHEY, CDR2 SMNVEV (reference sequence). Deletions cut 6 bases from V and 3 bases from J, with 15 bases between. This CDR3 is built from 15 residues. Here the CDR3 DNA reads TGTGCCAGCAGGAAAAGGGGGGCTGGTGGAAACACCATATATTTT. Translated, it gives CASRKRGAGGNTIYF.

This clonotype occurred a few times. This sequence joins TRBV20-1 and TRBJ2-1, with unresolved D. Germline CDR1 and CDR2: DFQATT and SNEGSKA (reference sequence). This CDR3 has 13 residues. V shed 6 bases and J shed 6 bases, with 15 bases lying between them. The CDR3 nucleotides are TGCAGTGCCACCCCCCTAACGGGCAATGAGCAGTTCTTC. Encoded protein: CSATPLTGNEQFF.

The V call is TRBV28, the J call TRBJ2-1; 14 bases align to TRBD2. Trimming removed 6 bases from V and 10 bases from J; junction bases left unmatched: 8. The germline V gene encodes CDR1 MDHEN and CDR2 SYDVKM. The CDR3 length is 15 residues. The CDR3 sequence is CASSLGTSGSSEQFF. The CDR3 DNA reads TGTGCCAGCAGCCTGGGGACTAGCGGGAGCAGCGAGCAGTTCTTC.

This clonotype was observed many times. The J gene is TRBJ2-7, the V gene TRBV20-1, with 14 bases identical to TRBD2. This CDR3 is 14 amino acids long. V lost 2 bases, J lost 5 bases, and 2 bases stayed unmatched. Germline V gene lookup returns CDR1 DFQATT and CDR2 SNEGSKA (reference sequence). The CDR3 sequence: CSARSGLAGDEQYF. DNA for the CDR3: TGCAGTGCTAGATCGGGACTAGCGGGAGACGAGCAGTACTTC.

V and J are TRBV2 and TRBJ2-5, with TRBD2 identical over 9 bases. Per the germline V gene, CDR1 is SNHLY and CDR2 is FYNNEI. This CDR3 has 14 residues. Losses at the gene ends were 6 bases for V and 2 bases for J; bases not matched to a gene: 4. DNA for the CDR3: TGTGCCAGCAGACTAGCGGGCTTACAAGAGACCCAGTACTTC. Amino acids: CASRLAGLQETQYF. The full variable domain, in which reference TRBV2 and TRBJ2-5 provide the parts outside the CDR3, is EPEVTQTPSHQVTQMGQEVILRCVPISNHLYFYWYRQILGQKVEFLVSFYNNEISEKSEIFDDQFSVERPDGSNFTLKIRSTKLEDSAMYFCASRLAGLQETQYFGPGTRLLVL.

This clonotype was counted between two and nine times. In nucleotides, the CDR3 is TGTGCCAGCACCCTGGGGGCATACTCTGGAAACACCATATATTTT. Translated, it gives CASTLGAYSGNTIYF. The chain couples TRBV11-2 to TRBJ1-3; perhaps TRBD1 as D (6 bases). Trimming removed 7 bases at V and 0 bases at J, with 13 bases between. The CDR3 is 15 amino acids. Germline CDR1 is SGHAT and CDR2 is FQNNGV.

The chain joins TRBV18 to TRBJ2-3, with D tentatively TRBD1 (6 bases). V gave up 6 bases and J gave up 4 bases, with 14 bases separating them. This CDR3 is built from 14 residues. The germline V gene encodes CDR1 KGHSH and CDR2 LQKENI. The CDR3 sequence: CASSHNNRADTQYF. The CDR3 region has the DNA TGTGCCAGCTCTCATAATAACAGGGCAGATACGCAGTATTTT.

There are a few counts of this clonotype. The V call is TRBV7-2, the J call TRBJ2-1; D is possibly TRBD2 (5 bases). Germline CDR1 SGHTA, CDR2 FQGNSA. Trimming removed 1 base from V and 9 bases from J, with 7 bases in between. CDR3 length: 12 residues. CDR3 loop: CASSLGAGEQFF. DNA for the CDR3: TGTGCCAGCAGCTTAGGGGCGGGTGAGCAGTTCTTC. Full variable domain (outside the CDR3, taken from reference TRBV7-2 and TRBJ2-1): GAGVSQSPSNKVTEKGKDVELRCDPISGHTALYWYRQSLGQGLEFLIYFQGNSAPDKSGLPSDRFSAERTGGSVSTLTIQRTQQEDSAVYLCASSLGAGEQFFGPGTRLTVL.

This clonotype came up many times. The V gene is TRBV12-3 or TRBV12-4, the J gene TRBJ2-3; TRBD1 agrees at 10 bases. The CDR3 consists of 17 residues. The V segment lost 0 bases and the J segment 3 bases; nucleotides outside the gene matches: 6. CDR3 sequence: CASSLALWDRGTDTQYF. The CDR3 DNA is TGTGCCAGCAGTTTAGCGCTCTGGGACAGGGGAACAGATACGCAGTATTTT.

This clonotype has just a few counts. CDR3 DNA: TGTGCCAGCAGCCACTCCACTCCGGGACAAGTTACAGATACGCAGTATTTT. It translates to CASSHSTPGQVTDTQYF. The chain links TRBV4-2 to TRBJ2-3; tentatively, D is TRBD1 (6 bases). Germline lookup yields CDR1 LGHNA and CDR2 YNFKEQ. Trimming took 3 bases from V and 3 from J, leaving 19 bases between them. CDR3 length: 17 residues.

This clonotype was counted only a few times. The rearrangement joins TRBV7-2 to TRBJ2-1, with a possible D match to TRBD1 (6 bases). Germline V gene sequence: CDR1 SGHTA, CDR2 FQGNSA. V was shortened by 3 bases and J by 1 base, with 10 bases between the two germline ends. The CDR3 length is 15 residues. CDR3 coding DNA: TGTGCCAGCAGCTTCACAGGGTTTTCCTACAATGAGCAGTTCTTC. Translating gives CASSFTGFSYNEQFF.

This clonotype was seen more than once but under ten times. This rearrangement joins TRBV4-2 to TRBJ2-5, with 9 bases identical to TRBD1. Trimming at V came to 6 bases and at J to 6 bases, leaving 11 bases not matched to a gene. The CDR3 consists of 15 residues. The germline V gene has CDR1 LGHNA and CDR2 YNFKEQ. The CDR3 loop is CASSTAPTGGKTQYF. Here the CDR3 DNA reads TGTGCCAGCAGTACTGCTCCGACAGGGGGAAAGACCCAGTACTTC.